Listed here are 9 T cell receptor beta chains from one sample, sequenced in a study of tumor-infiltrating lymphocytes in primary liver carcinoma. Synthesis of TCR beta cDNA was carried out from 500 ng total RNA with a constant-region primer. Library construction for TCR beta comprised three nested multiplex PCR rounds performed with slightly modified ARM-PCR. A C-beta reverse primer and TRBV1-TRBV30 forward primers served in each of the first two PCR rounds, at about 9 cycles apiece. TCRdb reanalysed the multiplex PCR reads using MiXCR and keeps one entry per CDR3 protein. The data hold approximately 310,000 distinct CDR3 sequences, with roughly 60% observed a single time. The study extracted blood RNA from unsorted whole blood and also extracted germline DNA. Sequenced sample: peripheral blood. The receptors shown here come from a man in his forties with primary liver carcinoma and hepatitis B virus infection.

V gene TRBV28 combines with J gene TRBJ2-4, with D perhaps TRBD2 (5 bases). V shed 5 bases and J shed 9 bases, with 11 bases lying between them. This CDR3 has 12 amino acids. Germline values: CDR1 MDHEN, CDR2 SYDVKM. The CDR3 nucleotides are TGTGCCAGCAGTGCTTCGAGGGTCATTCAGTACTTC. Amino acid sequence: CASSASRVIQYF.

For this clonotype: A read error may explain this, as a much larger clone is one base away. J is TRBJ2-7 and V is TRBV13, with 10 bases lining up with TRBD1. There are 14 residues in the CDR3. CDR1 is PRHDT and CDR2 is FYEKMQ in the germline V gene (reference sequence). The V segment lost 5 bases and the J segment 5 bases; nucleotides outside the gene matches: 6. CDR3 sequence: CASSDRGPKDEQYF. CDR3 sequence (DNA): TGTGCCAGCAGCGACAGGGGGCCAAAGGACGAGCAGTACTTC.

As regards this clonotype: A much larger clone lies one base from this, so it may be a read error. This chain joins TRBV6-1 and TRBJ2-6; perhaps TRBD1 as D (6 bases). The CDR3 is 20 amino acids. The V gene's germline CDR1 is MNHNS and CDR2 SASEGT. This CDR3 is CASSLSLPQGWGSGANILTF. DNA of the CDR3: TGTGCCAGCAGTCTCTCACTCCCACAGGGTTGGGGCTCTGGGGCCAACATCCTGACTTTC.

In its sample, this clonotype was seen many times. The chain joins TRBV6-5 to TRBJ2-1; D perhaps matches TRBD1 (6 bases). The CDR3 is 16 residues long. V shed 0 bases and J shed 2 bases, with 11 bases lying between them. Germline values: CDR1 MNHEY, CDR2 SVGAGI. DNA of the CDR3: TGTGCCAGCAGTTACTCATGGACAGCGACCTACAATGAGCAGTTCTTC. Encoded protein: CASSYSWTATYNEQFF.

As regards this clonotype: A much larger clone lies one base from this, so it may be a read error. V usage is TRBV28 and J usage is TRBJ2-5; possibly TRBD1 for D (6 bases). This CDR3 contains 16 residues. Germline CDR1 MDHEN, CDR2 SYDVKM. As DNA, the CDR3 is TGTGCCAGCAGGCAGGGGCCAATGAGGGGGAGAGAGACCCAGCACTTC. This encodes CASRQGPMRGRETQHF.

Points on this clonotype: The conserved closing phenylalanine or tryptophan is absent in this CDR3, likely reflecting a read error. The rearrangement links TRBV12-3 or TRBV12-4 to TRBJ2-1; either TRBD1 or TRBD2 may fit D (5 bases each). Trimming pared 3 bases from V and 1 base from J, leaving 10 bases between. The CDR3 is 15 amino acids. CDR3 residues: CASSFAGSSYNEQFL. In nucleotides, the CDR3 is TGTGCCAGCAGTTTCGCAGGGAGTTCCTACAATGAGCAGTTCTTA.

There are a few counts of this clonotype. The CDR3: CASSQELGQPQHF. CDR3 sequence (DNA): TGCGCCAGCAGCCAAGAATTAGGCCAGCCCCAGCATTTT. The chain links TRBV4-3 to TRBJ1-5; D not resolved. The germline V gene has CDR1 LGHNA and CDR2 YSLEER. This CDR3 has 13 residues. The V end lost 0 bases, the J end lost 7 bases, and 7 bases lay between the germline ends.

CDR3 nucleotides: TGTGCCATCAGATCGAGACTAGCGAGAGAAGCCGAGCAGTACTTC. The encoded protein is CAIRSRLAREAEQYF. V usage is TRBV10-3 and J usage is TRBJ2-7; 8 nucleotides match TRBD2. The CDR3 spans 15 residues. Per germline, CDR1 ENHRY and CDR2 SYGVKD. The ends lost 6 bases at V and 6 bases at J; junction bases unmatched: 13.

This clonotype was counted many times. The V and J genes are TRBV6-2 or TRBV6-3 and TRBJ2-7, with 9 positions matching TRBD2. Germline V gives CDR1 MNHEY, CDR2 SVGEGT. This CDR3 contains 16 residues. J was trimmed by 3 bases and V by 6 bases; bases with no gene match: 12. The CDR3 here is CASSPDSGRSHYEQYF. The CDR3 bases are TGTGCCAGCAGCCCAGACAGCGGGAGGTCTCACTACGAGCAGTACTTC.